The entry below describes one T cell receptor (beta chain). Antigen unknown. Clones were sequenced by immunoSEQ multiplex PCR, and TCRdb holds only the in-frame ones, with some missing. The data hold some 7,700 clones, with roughly 80% observed a single time. This sample is part of a study of graft-versus-host responses after intestinal transplantation. Turning to the study itself: All recipients got anti-thymocyte globulin induction, then tacrolimus and steroids for roughly three years.

With 3 bases removed from V and 5 bases from J, the gap between germline ends came to 14 bases. The length of the CDR3 is 15 residues. Germline V gene data show CDR1 as MGHDK and CDR2 as SYGVNS. Tissue from the graft was processed to free its intraepithelial and lamina propria lymphocytes. Study conclusions and caveats: There were GvH clones found in recipient marrow, and some of them appeared first in ileum or blood. Association was observed between peak circulating GvH clone levels and early post-transplant HvG declines. Allografts of patients with graft-donor T cell macrochimerism showed high graft-versus-host to host-versus-graft clone ratios.

The sequence was collected from a human patient who received an intestinal transplant, so some T cells may come from the graft donor. The rearrangement links TRBV25-1 to TRBJ2-1, with D possibly matching TRBD2 (6 bases). Sequenced material: ileum tissue, taken around 120 days after transplant. Written as DNA, the CDR3 is TGTGCCAGCAGTGATGGTCTAGCGACCAACAATGAGCAGTTCTTC. Translating gives CASSDGLATNNEQFF.